This TCR beta chain stems from a study of shared clonotypes between healthy human individuals. CDR3 length: 15 amino acids. Trimming at V came to 6 bases and at J to 2 bases, leaving 2 bases not matched to a gene. Germline V CDR1 and CDR2: SNHLY, FYNNEI. Details on this clone: The likely explanation is a read error, given a far larger clone one base away. Other DNA sequences in this sample translate to the same CDR3.

In the CD4+ fraction, cells were divided into CD45RA+ naive and CD45RA-negative memory subsets. Sequenced by immunoSEQ multiplex PCR; TCRdb stores in-frame clones only, minus some. The sample lists about 1 million clones; about 75% were seen once. This receptor was taken from a man between 18 and 29 years old in good health. Input material: memory CD4+ T cells sorted from blood. Noted subset: CD45RA-negative fraction. V and J are TRBV2 and TRBJ2-3; 13 nucleotides agree with TRBD2. Here the CDR3 DNA reads TGTGCCAGCAGAGGGACTAGCGGGGTCACAGATACGCAGTATTTT. Amino acid sequence: CASRGTSGVTDTQYF.